This TCR beta chain was sequenced during a study of blood T cell repertoires in COVID-19. Only in-frame clones appear in the TCRdb table, and some are missing; sequencing was by immunoSEQ multiplex PCR. The sample lists about 110,000 clones; around 75% were seen once. With 2 bases removed from V and 3 bases from J, the gap between germline ends came to 16 bases. This CDR3 region has 16 residues. Per the germline V gene, CDR1 is MNHNY and CDR2 is SVGAGI (reference sequence). The V and J genes are TRBV6-6 and TRBJ1-1, with TRBD1 as a possible D gene (5 bases). The receptor was derived from a human donor with acute or convalescent COVID-19. The donor label of this sample is uncertain. The sequenced material came from peripheral blood. CDR3 coding DNA: TGTGCCAGCAGTTACGGGGCCAGGGTGGAGTACACTGAAGCTTTCTTT. It codes for CASSYGARVEYTEAFF.